This T cell receptor beta chain was retrieved from a study of cytomegalovirus exposure and HLA in healthy donors. Whole-study results and caveats: An apparent linkage of common viral pathogens to several of the most significant clusters emerged in a later analysis.

Healthy individuals who donated bone marrow served as the donors. Concerning this clone: Antigen unknown.

With 60 Vbeta and 13 Jbeta primers, the PCR was carried out. Profiled with immunoSEQ multiplex PCR; TCRdb holds only in-frame clones, not every one. The table shows 84,000 or so clones, with approximately 79% occurring only once. Germline V gene sequence: CDR1 KGHSH, CDR2 LQKENI. V lost 3 bases, J lost 5 bases, and 4 bases stayed unmatched. This CDR3 comprises 15 residues. Sample: PBMCs. The source of this sequence is a man younger than 45 in good health and CMV-seronegative. This chain links TRBV18 with TRBJ1-5, with 10 bases lining up with TRBD1. The CDR3 DNA sequence: TGTGCCAGCTCACCCTCCGGGACAGGGGATCAGCCCCAGCATTTT. Translating gives CASSPSGTGDQPQHF.